This T cell receptor beta chain was identified in a study of T cells in Graves' hyperthyroidism and ophthalmopathy (dated by TCRdb to the late 2010s). Concerning the study at large: Peripheral blood was sampled at the time of initial diagnosis, prior to any treatment. To identify TCR V-J signatures that set the groups apart, the researchers used a discovery cohort of 100 or so patients, made up of around 40 with Graves' ophthalmopathy and 57 with stable Graves' hyperthyroidism. An independent validation cohort of around 19 hyperthyroidism patients and 17 patients who later progressed to ophthalmopathy tested prospective prediction of ophthalmopathy. The roughly 100 discovery patients were divided at random into training and test sets in a 7:3 ratio. In addition, the study compared T-cell repertoires in thyroid tissue and in blood from roughly 6 Graves' hyperthyroidism patients. After sampling, hyperthyroidism patients received methimazole starting at 30 mg daily, and ophthalmopathy patients received high-dose intravenous methylprednisolone. The paper reports TCR Vbeta CDR3 sequencing of fewer than 150 peripheral blood samples: around 45 ophthalmopathy, 75 to 80 hyperthyroidism and roughly 17 progressor patients.

This clonotype has at least ten counts. It lacks a known antigen. Base qualities are not recorded, but no much larger clone differs from it by a single base. Hyperthyroidism patients were newly diagnosed, with disease duration under 2 months, and aged 18 to 65 years. The study excluded patients with uncontrolled infections, other autoimmune diseases, pregnancy or lactation. Diagnoses were established on the basis of clinical symptoms, serum thyroxine and TRAb, thyroid ultrasound, and orbital computed tomography. Blood from progressor patients was drawn when they were first diagnosed with hyperthyroidism, before any ophthalmopathy symptoms appeared. PBMCs were isolated from 10 ml of fresh peripheral blood by Ficoll-Paque density gradient centrifugation. Progressor patients were initially diagnosed with Graves' hyperthyroidism and developed ophthalmopathy during follow-up. Total RNA was extracted with Trizol reagent, and quality was checked on an Agilent 2100 Bioanalyzer.

Between the V and J ends, shortened by 0 bases and 2 bases respectively, the junction contains 11 bases. The CDR3, from cysteine to phenylalanine, totals 15 residues. Only the CDR3 DNA is retained, 45 bases long and in frame from the first base. Taken from the germline V gene, the CDR1 and CDR2 loops are SGDLS and YYNGEE. The TCR beta CDR3 regions were amplified from the RNA transcripts. The first round of RT-PCR for the TCR CDR3 was performed with the HTBI primer set and the Qiagen OneStep RT-PCR kit. Libraries were constructed in a second round of multiplex PCR, after which size selection and purification were performed. The libraries were sequenced on an Illumina HiSeq2000 using paired-end 100 bp reads. In the source study's methods: SOAPnuke was used to process the raw data, with reads discarded if the reads contained adapters or uncalled bases, had a mean Phred below 15, or lacked an exact constant-primer or identifier match. COPE v1.2.5 was used to merge high-quality paired reads, and clonotypes were defined as unique nucleotide sequences. MiTCR v1.1 was used to align clonotypes to the IMGT TRBV, TRBD and TRBJ reference segments. Analysis was restricted to V-J combinations with a frequency above 0.0001, which covered about 99% of repertoires. A TCS score was defined as the ratio of F50 (clonal expansion) to E x V (chaos), with BLOSUM62-based TCRdist applied between CDR3 peptides within each V-J. Welch's t-statistics and random forest reduced roughly 540 V-J features to roughly 13, which were used in a naive Bayes classifier (R e1071). TCRdb reran the public reads through fastp at Q25 and MiXCR, keeping productive beta chains. Duplicate CDR3 protein sequences are folded into a single record with the most common DNA and genes. V and J calls and clone size were set by TCRdb, not the authors. This sample lists about 720,000 distinct CDR3 sequences; about 17% were detected once. In total, the top ten clones hold roughly a sixth of the sample.

Here is what the overall study found, with its caveats: Sample size was not statistically predetermined, and blinding of investigators to group allocation was not performed. A 13 V-J signature model separated ophthalmopathy from stable hyperthyroidism, with roughly 88% sensitivity and roughly 82% specificity in cross-validation and 80%/75% in testing. Most expanded thyroid clonotypes (frequency above 0.001) were also detected in blood, suggesting blood repertoires may reflect thyroid immune responses. In validation, progression to ophthalmopathy was predicted by the model with 55% to 71% sensitivity and about 72% specificity, a median of around 5.9 months before onset.

Material: blood. The receptor chain draws on TRBV9 and TRBJ1-2; a tentative D call is TRBD1 (5 bases match). This receptor was taken from a woman aged 45 to 65 with Graves' hyperthyroidism that later progressed to Graves' ophthalmopathy. The nucleotide sequence is given as TGTGCCAGCAGCGTAGTAACACCAGGGAACTATGGCTACACCTTC. Translated, this gives CASSVVTPGNYGYTF.